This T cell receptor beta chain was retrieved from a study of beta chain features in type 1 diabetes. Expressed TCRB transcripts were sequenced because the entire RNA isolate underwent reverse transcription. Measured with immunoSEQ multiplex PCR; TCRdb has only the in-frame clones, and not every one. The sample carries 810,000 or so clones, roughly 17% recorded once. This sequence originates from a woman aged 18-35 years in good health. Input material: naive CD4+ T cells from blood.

As DNA, the CDR3 is TGTGCCAGCTCCGGGACAGAATTCACTGAAGCTTTCTTT. It specifies CASSGTEFTEAFF. This chain uses TRBV19 with TRBJ1-1; 7 positions agree with TRBD1. Germline V gene lookup returns CDR1 LNHDA and CDR2 SQIVND (reference sequence). Germline trimming cut 9 bases from V and 4 bases from J; bases unmatched to any gene: 8. There are 13 residues in the CDR3.